This T cell receptor (beta chain) was sequenced during a study of neurological immune-mediated disorders. A total of 2 million PBMCs stored at -80 degrees C provided the unsorted libraries. From the 5' RACE reads, TCRdb called clonotypes with MiXCR, one entry per CDR3 protein. This table holds some 50,000 distinct CDR3 sequences, about 15% found once. The CDR3 runs to 13 residues. The germline V gene has CDR1 SGHRS and CDR2 YFSETQ. V was shortened by 4 bases and J by 4 bases, with 9 bases between the two germline ends. There are a few counts of this clonotype. The specimen sequenced was PBMCs. V gene TRBV5-1 combines with J gene TRBJ1-5; D is uncertain. This receptor was obtained from a man in his sixties in good health. The CDR3 DNA reads TGCGCCAGCAGCCCGGGCTCGAATCAGCCCCAGCATTTT. Amino acids: CASSPGSNQPQHF.